What follows are 17 T cell receptor beta chains derived from one specimen sequenced in a study of blood T cell repertoires in COVID-19. The assay was immunoSEQ multiplex PCR, and TCRdb's table has in-frame clones only and misses some. This table has 150,000 to 200,000 clones, 75% to 80% appearing once. Material: peripheral blood. The receptors here all came from a woman between 65 and 79 years old with acute or convalescent COVID-19.

The chain joins TRBV4-1 to TRBJ2-7; 13 positions match TRBD2. The germline V gene encodes CDR1 MGHRA and CDR2 YSYEKL. Unmatched junction bases numbered 3, after V lost 4 bases and J lost 0 bases. The CDR3 consists of 16 residues. The CDR3 is CASSRGLAGNSYEQYF. The CDR3 bases are TGCGCCAGCAGCCGGGGACTAGCGGGAAACTCCTACGAGCAGTACTTC.

The chain uses TRBV20-1 and TRBJ2-7, with 7 bases lining up with TRBD1. Germline CDR1 and CDR2: DFQATT and SNEGSKA (reference sequence). The CDR3 length is 14 residues. The V gene end was trimmed by 3 bases and the J gene end by 3 bases; junction bases not matched to a gene: 8. CDR3 DNA sequence: TGCAGTGCTAGTCAGACAGGGCCCCTCTACGAGCAGTACTTC. This sequence encodes CSASQTGPLYEQYF.

The chain carries TRBV24-1 and TRBJ2-1, with 7 nucleotides matching TRBD2. The CDR3 totals 16 residues. Germline CDR1 KGHDR, CDR2 SFDVKD. Losses at the gene ends were 2 bases for V and 2 bases for J; bases not matched to a gene: 5. The CDR3 here is CATSDSGGRAYNEQFF. CDR3 nucleotides: TGTGCCACCAGTGATTCCGGGGGGAGGGCCTACAATGAGCAGTTCTTC.

The genes are TRBV29-1 and TRBJ2-1; 8 bases line up with TRBD2. Germline CDR1 is SQVTM and CDR2 is ANQGSEA. Trimming at V came to 4 bases and at J to 6 bases, leaving 8 bases not matched to a gene. The CDR3 consists of 14 residues. The CDR3 protein is CSVGREVVGNEQFF. For the CDR3, the DNA is TGCAGCGTTGGGCGGGAGGTGGTAGGCAATGAGCAGTTCTTC.

As concerns this clone: The same CDR3 is also encoded by other DNA sequences in this sample. The chain joins TRBV18 to TRBJ2-3; 9 nucleotides match TRBD1. The CDR3 spans 14 residues. Trimming at V came to 4 bases and at J to 2 bases, leaving 1 base not matched to a gene. Germline V gene sequence: CDR1 KGHSH, CDR2 LQKENI. The CDR3 DNA reads as TGTGCCAGCTCACGGACAGGGGCCACAGATACGCAGTATTTT. This sequence encodes CASSRTGATDTQYF.

The rearrangement links TRBV3-1 (or the pseudogene TRBV3-2) to TRBJ1-1, with D perhaps TRBD1 (5 bases). Trimming took 3 bases from V and 0 from J, leaving 8 bases between them. Germline V gene lookup returns CDR1 LGHDT and CDR2 YNNKEL (reference sequence). The CDR3 extends over 14 amino acids. The DNA of the CDR3 is TGTGCCAGCAGCCAGGGCAGGGTGAACACTGAAGCTTTCTTT. Protein product: CASSQGRVNTEAFF.

The chain recombines TRBV6-5 with TRBJ2-7; 8 bases match TRBD1. CDR1 and CDR2 (germline): MNHEY, SVGAGI. Unmatched junction bases numbered 13, after V lost 2 bases and J lost 7 bases. CDR3 length: 16 residues. CDR3 in amino acids: CASSYVQGVTVGEQYF. In DNA form, the CDR3 reads TGTGCCAGCAGTTACGTACAGGGGGTCACGGTAGGGGAGCAGTACTTC.

This rearrangement joins TRBV10-2 to TRBJ2-7; 9 bases agree with TRBD2. This CDR3 spans 15 amino acids. V lost 7 bases, J lost 4 bases, and 11 bases stayed unmatched. The germline gives CDR1 WSHSY, CDR2 SAAADI. CDR3 coding DNA: TGCGCCAGCACCAAAGGGACTAGCCGTGTGTACGAGCAGTACTTC. Translation gives CASTKGTSRVYEQYF.

This clone was detected a few times. The gene calls are TRBV5-1 and TRBJ1-4; D is possibly TRBD1 (6 bases). Looked up from germline, CDR1 is SGHRS and CDR2 is YFSETQ. V shed 3 bases and J shed 6 bases, with 15 bases lying between them. The CDR3 extends over 15 amino acids. The CDR3 DNA reads TGCGCCAGCAGCTCGACACAGGGTCGGCATGAAAAACTGTTTTTT. Translated, it gives CASSSTQGRHEKLFF.

This clone was counted a single time. The chain joins TRBV5-6 to TRBJ1-4, with 8 bases identical to TRBD1. Losses at the gene ends were 0 bases for V and 3 bases for J; bases not matched to a gene: 13. Germline V lookup: CDR1 SGHDT, CDR2 YYEEEE. The CDR3 length is 19 residues. The DNA of the CDR3 is TGTGCCAGCAGCTTGGTAGGACAGGGCCCCGTCTCAGCTAATGAAAAACTGTTTTTT. As protein: CASSLVGQGPVSANEKLFF.

This clone showed up just once. CDR3 DNA: TGTGCCAGCAGCTTTTCGGGGCGGGAGAATTCCGGGGAGCTGTTTTTT. Translating gives CASSFSGRENSGELFF. The V and J genes are TRBV7-3 and TRBJ2-2; 7 bases fit TRBD2. The CDR3 covers 16 residues. Germline trimming cut 3 bases from V and 6 bases from J; bases unmatched to any gene: 10. In germline, CDR1 is SGHTA, CDR2 FQGTGA.

V and J are TRBV5-6 and TRBJ2-2; no definite D call. The CDR3 consists of 14 residues. The germline gives CDR1 SGHDT, CDR2 YYEEEE. Trimming cost V 3 bases and J 0 bases, with 6 bases left between them. The CDR3 loop is CASSSLANTGELFF. CDR3 in DNA: TGTGCCAGCAGCTCCCTCGCGAACACCGGGGAGCTGTTTTTT.

The sample holds one count of this clone. The chain joins TRBV15 to TRBJ2-7; weak D call: TRBD2 (5 bases). Per the germline V gene, CDR1 is LNHNV and CDR2 is YYDKDF (reference sequence). This CDR3 comprises 15 residues. The V end lost 3 bases, the J end lost 9 bases, and 21 bases lay between the germline ends. The chain's CDR3 is CATSSPGRGPVGQYF. CDR3 bases: TGTGCCACCAGCAGTCCCGGCCGGGGTCCGGTCGGGCAGTACTTC.

CDR3 sequence (DNA): TGCGCCAGCAGCTTGAGCGGGAGGAGAGAAGAGACCCAGTACTTC. Amino acids: CASSLSGRREETQYF. The V call is TRBV5-1, the J call TRBJ2-5; TRBD2 aligns across 9 bases. This CDR3 contains 15 residues. Germline values: CDR1 SGHRS, CDR2 YFSETQ. Losses at the gene ends were 1 base for V and 3 bases for J; bases not matched to a gene: 4.

The rearrangement links TRBV5-4 to TRBJ1-6; D may be TRBD1 (6 bases). The CDR3 runs 14 residues. V was clipped by 2 bases and J by 5 bases, with 8 bases between them. CDR1 is SGHNT and CDR2 is YYREEE in the germline V gene (reference sequence). The CDR3 nucleotides are TGTGCCAGCAGCTTCCGGGACAATAATTCACCCCTCCACTTT. Protein sequence: CASSFRDNNSPLHF.

V usage is TRBV7-2 and J usage is TRBJ1-1, with TRBD1 matching 11 bases. The J segment lost 1 base and the V segment lost 4 bases, leaving 2 bases of the junction unmatched. The CDR3 consists of 15 residues. The germline CDR1 and CDR2 sequences are SGHTA and FQGNSA. Here the CDR3 DNA reads TGTGCCAGCAGCTGGGGACAGGGGGAGAACACTGAAGCTTTCTTT. This codes for CASSWGQGENTEAFF.

This clone was detected only once. The genes are TRBV14 and TRBJ2-5; 12 nucleotides match TRBD2. The CDR3 loop spans 18 amino acids. Trimming removed 0 bases from V and 1 base from J; junction bases left unmatched: 6. Germline assignment: CDR1 SGHDN and CDR2 FVKESK. The CDR3 DNA follows: TGTGCCAGCAGCCAAGATAGACTAGCGGGAGTTGGCCAAGAGACCCAGTACTTC. It specifies CASSQDRLAGVGQETQYF.